This entry features one T cell receptor beta chain sequence. The data originate from a study of preoperative IRX-2 immunotherapy in early breast cancer. V gave up 1 base and J gave up 3 bases, with 6 bases separating them. CDR1 and CDR2 (germline): SGHTA, FQGNSA. This CDR3 is 14 amino acids long. Repertoires were generated with immunoSEQ multiplex PCR, while TCRdb's copy carries only in-frame clones and drops some. The sample shows approximately 27,000 clones, 81% of them seen only once. This sample's treatment: preoperative locoregional IRX-2 cytokine immunotherapy. Patients received preoperative, locoregional IRX-2 cytokine immunotherapy in a phase Ib study.

The sequence derives from a human donor with breast cancer. The chain joins TRBV7-2 to TRBJ2-2; D not resolved. Source: lymph node tissue, taken after IRX-2 immunotherapy. CDR3 nucleotide sequence: TGTGCCAGCAGCTTAGTGGCCTACACCGGGGAGCTGTTTTTT. Translation gives CASSLVAYTGELFF.